This T cell receptor beta chain was identified in a study of OX40 agonist ivuxolimab in advanced cancers. As for the study in general: With ivuxolimab, an agonistic anti-OX40 (CD134) antibody, patients were treated. Study-wide findings and caveats: The specificity for antigen of the expanded peripheral T cells was not determined.

CDR1 is GTSNPN, CDR2 SVGIG, per germline (reference sequence). V lost 2 bases to trimming and J lost 1 base, with 10 bases between them. The CDR3 runs to 14 residues. The repertoire was sequenced with immunoSEQ multiplex PCR; TCRdb's copy has only in-frame clones and lacks some. The sample holds about 79,000 clones, under 95% seen once. The sampling schedule covered blood at baseline, cycle 4 day 1, and cycle 7 day 1. With regard to this clone: Antigen unknown.

The chain links TRBV30 to TRBJ2-3, with D maybe TRBD2 (5 bases). The material was CD4+ or CD8+ T cells sorted from blood, obtained in a trial of the OX40 agonist ivuxolimab. The receptor was isolated from an adult with an advanced solid tumor such as melanoma, head and neck, liver or kidney cancer. CDR3 sequence: CAWSHLGGTDTQYF. Written as DNA, the CDR3 is TGTGCCTGGAGTCACCTGGGAGGCACAGATACGCAGTATTTT.